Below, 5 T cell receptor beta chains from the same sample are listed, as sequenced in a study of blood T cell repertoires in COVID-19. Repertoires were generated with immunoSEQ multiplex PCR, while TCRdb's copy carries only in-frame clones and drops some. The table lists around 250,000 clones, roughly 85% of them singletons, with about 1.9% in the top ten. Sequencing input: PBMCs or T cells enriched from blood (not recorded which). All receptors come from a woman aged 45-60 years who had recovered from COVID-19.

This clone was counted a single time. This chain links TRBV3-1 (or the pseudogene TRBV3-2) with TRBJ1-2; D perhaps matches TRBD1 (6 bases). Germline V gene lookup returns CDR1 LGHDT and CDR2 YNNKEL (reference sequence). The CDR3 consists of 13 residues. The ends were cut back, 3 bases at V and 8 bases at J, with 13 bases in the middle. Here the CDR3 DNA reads TGTGCCAGCAGCCAGACAGGAACGGACGGCTACACCTTC. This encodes CASSQTGTDGYTF.

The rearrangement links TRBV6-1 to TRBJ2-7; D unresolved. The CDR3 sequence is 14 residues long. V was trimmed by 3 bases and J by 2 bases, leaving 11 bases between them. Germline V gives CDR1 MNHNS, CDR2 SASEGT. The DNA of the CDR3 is TGTGCCAGCAGTGATTTCGGCGGTGCCTACGAGCAGTACTTC. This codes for CASSDFGGAYEQYF.

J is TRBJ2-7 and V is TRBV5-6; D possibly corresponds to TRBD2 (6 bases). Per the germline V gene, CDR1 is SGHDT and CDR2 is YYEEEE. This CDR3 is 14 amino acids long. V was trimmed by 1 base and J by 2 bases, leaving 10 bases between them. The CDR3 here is CASSLRGLTYEQYF. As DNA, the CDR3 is TGTGCCAGCAGCTTGAGGGGACTTACCTACGAGCAGTACTTC. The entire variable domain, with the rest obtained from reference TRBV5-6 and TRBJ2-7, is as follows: DAGVTQSPTHLIKTRGQQVTLRCSPKSGHDTVSWYQQALGQGPQFIFQYYEEEERQRGNFPDRFSGHQFPNYSSELNVNALLLGDSALYLCASSLRGLTYEQYFGPGTRLTVT.

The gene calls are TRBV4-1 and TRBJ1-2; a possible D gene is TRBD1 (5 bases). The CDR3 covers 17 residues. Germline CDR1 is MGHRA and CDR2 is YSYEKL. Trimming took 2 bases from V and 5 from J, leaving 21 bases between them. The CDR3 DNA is TGCGCCAGCAGCCAACCCAGTTCTGGGGCATATAAGTATGGCTACACCTTC. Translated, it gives CASSQPSSGAYKYGYTF.

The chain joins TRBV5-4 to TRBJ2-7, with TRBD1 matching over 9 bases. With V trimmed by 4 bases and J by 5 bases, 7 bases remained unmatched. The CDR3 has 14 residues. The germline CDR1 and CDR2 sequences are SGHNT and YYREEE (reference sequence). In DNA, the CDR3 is TGTGCCAGCAGCCCGGACAGGGGCAACCACGAGCAGTACTTC. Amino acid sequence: CASSPDRGNHEQYF.